Given below is one T cell receptor beta chain in context. Its target is unknown. The primer mix had 60 Vbeta and 13 Jbeta primers. Generated by immunoSEQ multiplex PCR, the TCRdb table keeps only in-frame clones and is missing some. The specimen's table records 200,000 to 250,000 clones. The data originate from a study of cytomegalovirus exposure and HLA in healthy donors. Study-wide results and limits: When a later analysis compared HLA-associated TCR beta chains with equally common others, the HLA-associated chains turned out to be more clonally expanded and to have lower generation probabilities. As a later analysis showed, a missense DCLRE1C variant was linked to trimming of TCR beta V- and J-genes.

This CDR3 is 14 amino acids long. Germline values: CDR1 SEHNR, CDR2 FQNEAQ (reference sequence). V gave up 7 bases and J gave up 9 bases; unmatched junction bases: 10. The source is a girl aged 2 to 10 in good health and CMV-seropositive. This chain links TRBV7-9 with TRBJ1-5, with TRBD1 identical over 9 bases. Source material: PBMCs. Here the CDR3 DNA reads TGTGCCAGCAACCCGACAGGGGGAAATAGGCCCCAGCATTTT. Translating gives CASNPTGGNRPQHF.